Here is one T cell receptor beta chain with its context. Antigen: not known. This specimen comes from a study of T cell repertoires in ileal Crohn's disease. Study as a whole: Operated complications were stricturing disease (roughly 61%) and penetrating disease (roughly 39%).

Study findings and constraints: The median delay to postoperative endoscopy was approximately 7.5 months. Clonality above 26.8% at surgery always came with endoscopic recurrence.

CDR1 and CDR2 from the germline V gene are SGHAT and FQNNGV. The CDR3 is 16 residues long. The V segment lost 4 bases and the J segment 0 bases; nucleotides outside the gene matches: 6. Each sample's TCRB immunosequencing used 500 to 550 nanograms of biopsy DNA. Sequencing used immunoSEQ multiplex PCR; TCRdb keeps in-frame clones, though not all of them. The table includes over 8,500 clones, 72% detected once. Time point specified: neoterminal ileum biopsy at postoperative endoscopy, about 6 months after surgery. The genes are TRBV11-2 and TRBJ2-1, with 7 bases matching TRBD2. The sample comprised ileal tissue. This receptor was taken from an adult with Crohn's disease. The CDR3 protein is CASSWLAAASYNEQFF. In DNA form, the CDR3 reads TGTGCCAGCAGCTGGCTAGCGGCAGCCTCCTACAATGAGCAGTTCTTC.